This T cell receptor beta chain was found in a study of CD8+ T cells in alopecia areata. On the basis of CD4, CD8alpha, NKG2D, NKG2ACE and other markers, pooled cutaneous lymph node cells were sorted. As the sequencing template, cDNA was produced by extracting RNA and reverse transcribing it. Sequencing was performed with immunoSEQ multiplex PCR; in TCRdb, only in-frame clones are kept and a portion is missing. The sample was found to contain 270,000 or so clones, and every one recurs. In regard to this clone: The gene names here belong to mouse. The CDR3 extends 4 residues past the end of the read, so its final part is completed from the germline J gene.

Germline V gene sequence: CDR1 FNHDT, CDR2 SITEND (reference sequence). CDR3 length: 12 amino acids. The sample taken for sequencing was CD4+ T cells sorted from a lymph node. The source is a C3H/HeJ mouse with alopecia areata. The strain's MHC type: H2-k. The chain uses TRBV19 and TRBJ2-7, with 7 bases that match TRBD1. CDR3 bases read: TGTGCCAGCAGAACGACAGGGTAT. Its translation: CASRTTGY. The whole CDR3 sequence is CASRTTGYEQYF.